Presented here are 2 T cell receptor beta chains from one specimen sequenced in a study of identical twins. TCRdb called the 5' RACE reads again in MiXCR, with one record for every CDR3 protein. The table shows approximately 630,000 distinct CDR3 sequences, with around 7.5% occurring only once. In addition, the sample was reused for a study of yellow fever vaccine responses in identical twins.

Source material: PBMCs. These receptors all come from a woman in her late teens or twenties in good health.

The CDR3 nucleotides read TGTGCCAGCAGCTTAACCCCAGGGGCAGGAACTGAAGCTTTCTTT. Its translation: CASSLTPGAGTEAFF. This chain connects TRBV7-3 to TRBJ1-1, with D perhaps matching TRBD1 (6 bases). Between the trimmed V and J ends, which lost 0 bases and 5 bases, there was a span of 13 bases. Looked up from germline, CDR1 is SGHTA and CDR2 is FQGTGA. This CDR3 has 15 residues.

This rearrangement joins TRBV29-1 to TRBJ2-1; the match to TRBD2 covers 12 bases. Germline values: CDR1 SQVTM, CDR2 ANQGSEA. This CDR3 is built from 16 residues. J was trimmed by 9 bases and V by 2 bases; bases with no gene match: 11. CDR3: CSVESPTSGSILEQFF. The DNA for the CDR3 is TGCAGCGTTGAATCACCGACTAGCGGGAGTATTCTTGAGCAGTTCTTC.